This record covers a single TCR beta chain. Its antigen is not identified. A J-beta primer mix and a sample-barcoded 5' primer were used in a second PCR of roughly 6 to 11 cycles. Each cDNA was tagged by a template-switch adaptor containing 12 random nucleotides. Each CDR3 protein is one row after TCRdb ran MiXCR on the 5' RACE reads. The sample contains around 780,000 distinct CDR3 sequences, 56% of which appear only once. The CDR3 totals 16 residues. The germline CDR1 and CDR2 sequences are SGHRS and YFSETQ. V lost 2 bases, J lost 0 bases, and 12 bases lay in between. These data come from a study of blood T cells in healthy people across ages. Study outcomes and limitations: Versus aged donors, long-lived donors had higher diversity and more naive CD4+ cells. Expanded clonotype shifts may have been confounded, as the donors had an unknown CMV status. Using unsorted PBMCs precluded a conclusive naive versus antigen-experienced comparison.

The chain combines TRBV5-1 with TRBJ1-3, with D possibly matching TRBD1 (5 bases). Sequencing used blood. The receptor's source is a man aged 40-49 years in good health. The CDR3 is CASSFQGLLSGNTIYF. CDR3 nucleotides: TGCGCCAGCAGCTTCCAGGGACTACTCTCTGGAAACACCATATATTTT.